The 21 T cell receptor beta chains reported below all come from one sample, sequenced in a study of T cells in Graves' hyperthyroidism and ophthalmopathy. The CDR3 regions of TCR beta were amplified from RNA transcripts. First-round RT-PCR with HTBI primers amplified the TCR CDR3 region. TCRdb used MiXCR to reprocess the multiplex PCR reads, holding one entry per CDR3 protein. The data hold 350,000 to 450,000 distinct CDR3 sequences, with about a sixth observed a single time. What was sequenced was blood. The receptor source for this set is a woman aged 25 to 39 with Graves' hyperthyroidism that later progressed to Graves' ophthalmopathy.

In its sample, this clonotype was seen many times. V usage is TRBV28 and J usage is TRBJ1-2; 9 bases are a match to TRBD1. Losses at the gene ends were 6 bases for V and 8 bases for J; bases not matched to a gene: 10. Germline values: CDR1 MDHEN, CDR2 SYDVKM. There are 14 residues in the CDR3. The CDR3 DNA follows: TGTGCCAGCAGCTTCGGGACAGGGAATGAAGGCTACACCTTC. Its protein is CASSFGTGNEGYTF.

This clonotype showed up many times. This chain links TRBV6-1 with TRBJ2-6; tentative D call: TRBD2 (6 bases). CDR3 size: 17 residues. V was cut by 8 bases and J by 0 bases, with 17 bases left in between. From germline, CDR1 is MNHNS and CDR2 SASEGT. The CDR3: CASLTRITFSGANVLTF. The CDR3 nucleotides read TGTGCCAGCCTGACTAGAATCACATTCTCTGGGGCCAACGTCCTGACTTTC.

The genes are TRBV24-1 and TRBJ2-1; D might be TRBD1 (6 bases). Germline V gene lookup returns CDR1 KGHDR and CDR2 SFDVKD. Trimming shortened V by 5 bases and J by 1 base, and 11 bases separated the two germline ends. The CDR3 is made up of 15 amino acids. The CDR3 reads CATSVLQGSYNEQFF. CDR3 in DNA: TGTGCCACCAGTGTTCTACAGGGTTCCTACAATGAGCAGTTCTTC.

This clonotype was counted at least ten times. CDR3: CASRFLDRVNEQYF. In DNA form, the CDR3 reads TGTGCCAGCAGATTTTTAGACAGGGTAAACGAGCAGTACTTC. V is TRBV2 and J is TRBJ2-7; 7 bases agree with TRBD1. V lost 6 bases and J lost 5; bases outside the gene matches: 10. Germline V lookup: CDR1 SNHLY, CDR2 FYNNEI. The CDR3 has 14 amino acids.

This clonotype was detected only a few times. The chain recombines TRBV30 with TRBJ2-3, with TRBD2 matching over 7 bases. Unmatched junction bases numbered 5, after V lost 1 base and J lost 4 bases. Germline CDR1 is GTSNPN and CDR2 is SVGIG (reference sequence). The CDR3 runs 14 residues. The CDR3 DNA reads TGTGCCTGGAGTGGTTTAGCGGGTGCAGATACGCAGTATTTT. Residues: CAWSGLAGADTQYF.

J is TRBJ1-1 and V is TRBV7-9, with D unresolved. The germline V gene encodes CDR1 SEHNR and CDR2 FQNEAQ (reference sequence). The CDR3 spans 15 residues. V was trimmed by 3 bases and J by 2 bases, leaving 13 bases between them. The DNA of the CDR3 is TGTGCCAGCAGCTTTTGGGCGGAACCCAACACTGAAGCTTTCTTT. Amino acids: CASSFWAEPNTEAFF.

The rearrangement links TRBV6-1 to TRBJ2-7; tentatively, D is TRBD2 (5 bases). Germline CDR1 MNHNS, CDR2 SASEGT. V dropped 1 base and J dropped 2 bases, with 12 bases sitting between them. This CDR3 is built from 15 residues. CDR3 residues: CASSEDLRGTYEQYF. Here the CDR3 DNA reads TGTGCCAGCAGTGAAGACCTTCGGGGAACCTACGAGCAGTACTTC.

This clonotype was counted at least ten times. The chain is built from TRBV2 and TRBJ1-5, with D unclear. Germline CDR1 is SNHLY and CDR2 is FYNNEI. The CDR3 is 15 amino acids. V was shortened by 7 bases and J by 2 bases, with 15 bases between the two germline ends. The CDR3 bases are TGTGCCAGCAATAGCGCGGGAGTCCGCAATCAGCCCCAGCATTTT. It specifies CASNSAGVRNQPQHF.

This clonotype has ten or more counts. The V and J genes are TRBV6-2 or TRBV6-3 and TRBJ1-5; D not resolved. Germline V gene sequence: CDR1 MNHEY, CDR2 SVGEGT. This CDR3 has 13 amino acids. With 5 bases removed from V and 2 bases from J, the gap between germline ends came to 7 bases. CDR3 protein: CASSDTRNQPQHF. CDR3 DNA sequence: TGTGCCAGCAGTGACACCCGCAATCAGCCCCAGCATTTT.

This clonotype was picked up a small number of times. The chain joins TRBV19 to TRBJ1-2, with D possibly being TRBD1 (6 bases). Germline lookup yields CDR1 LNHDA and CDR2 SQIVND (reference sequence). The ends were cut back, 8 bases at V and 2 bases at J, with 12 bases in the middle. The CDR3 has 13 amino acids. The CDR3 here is CASGWQGNYGYTF. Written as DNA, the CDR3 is TGTGCCAGTGGTTGGCAGGGGAACTATGGCTACACCTTC. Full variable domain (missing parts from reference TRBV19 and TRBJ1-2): DGGITQSPKYLFRKEGQNVTLSCEQNLNHDAMYWYRQDPGQGLRLIYYSQIVNDFQKGDIAEGYSVSREKKESFPLTVTSAQKNPTAFYLCASGWQGNYGYTFGSGTRLTVV.

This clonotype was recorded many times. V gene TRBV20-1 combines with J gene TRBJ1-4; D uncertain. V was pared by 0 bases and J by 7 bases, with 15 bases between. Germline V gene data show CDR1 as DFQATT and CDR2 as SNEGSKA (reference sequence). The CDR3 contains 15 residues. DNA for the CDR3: TGCAGTGCTAGAGACAGGCGTGGAGGTGGTGAAAAACTGTTTTTT. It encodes CSARDRRGGGEKLFF.

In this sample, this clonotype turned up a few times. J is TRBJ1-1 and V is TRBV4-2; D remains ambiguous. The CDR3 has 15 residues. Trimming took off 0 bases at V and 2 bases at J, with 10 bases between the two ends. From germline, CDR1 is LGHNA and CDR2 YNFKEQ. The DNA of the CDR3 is TGTGCCAGCAGCCAAGATACAGCCTATAACACTGAAGCTTTCTTT. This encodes CASSQDTAYNTEAFF.

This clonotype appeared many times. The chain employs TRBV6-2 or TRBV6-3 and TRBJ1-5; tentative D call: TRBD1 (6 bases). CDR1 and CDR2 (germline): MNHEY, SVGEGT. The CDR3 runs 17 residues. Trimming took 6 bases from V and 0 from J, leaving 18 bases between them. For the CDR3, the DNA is TGTGCCAGCAGCCACAGGGCCAGGACGCTTAGCAATCAGCCCCAGCATTTT. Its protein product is CASSHRARTLSNQPQHF.

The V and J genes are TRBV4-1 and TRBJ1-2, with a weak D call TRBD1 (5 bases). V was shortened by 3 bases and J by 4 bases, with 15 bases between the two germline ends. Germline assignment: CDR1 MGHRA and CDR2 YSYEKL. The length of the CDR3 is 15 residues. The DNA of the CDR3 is TGCGCCAGCAGCCACTTGGGTAGACAGCCCTATGGCTACACCTTC. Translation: CASSHLGRQPYGYTF.

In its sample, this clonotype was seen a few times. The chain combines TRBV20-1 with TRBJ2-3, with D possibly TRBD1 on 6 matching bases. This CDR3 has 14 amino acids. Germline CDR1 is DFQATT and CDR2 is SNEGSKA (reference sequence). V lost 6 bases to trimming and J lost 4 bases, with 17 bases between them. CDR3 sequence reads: CSARRRGNADTQYF. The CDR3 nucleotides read TGCAGTGCCAGGCGCAGGGGCAACGCAGATACGCAGTATTTT.

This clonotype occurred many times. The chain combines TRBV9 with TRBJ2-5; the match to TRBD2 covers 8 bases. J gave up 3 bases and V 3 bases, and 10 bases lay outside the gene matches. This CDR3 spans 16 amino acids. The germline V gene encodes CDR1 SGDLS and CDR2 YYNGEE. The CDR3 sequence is CASSALSGGRKETQYF. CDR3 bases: TGTGCCAGCAGCGCCTTATCCGGCGGGAGGAAAGAGACCCAGTACTTC.

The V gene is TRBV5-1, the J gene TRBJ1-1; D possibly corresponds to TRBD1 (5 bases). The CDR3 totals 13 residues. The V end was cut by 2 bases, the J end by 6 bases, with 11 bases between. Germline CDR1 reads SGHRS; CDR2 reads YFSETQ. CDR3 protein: CASSFAGPPEAFF. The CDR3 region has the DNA TGCGCCAGCAGCTTCGCGGGACCGCCTGAAGCTTTCTTT. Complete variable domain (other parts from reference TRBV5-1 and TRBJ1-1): KAGVTQTPRYLIKTRGQQVTLSCSPISGHRSVSWYQQTPGQGLQFLFEYFSETQRNKGNFPGRFSGRQFSNSRSEMNVSTLELGDSALYLCASSFAGPPEAFFGQGTRLTVV.

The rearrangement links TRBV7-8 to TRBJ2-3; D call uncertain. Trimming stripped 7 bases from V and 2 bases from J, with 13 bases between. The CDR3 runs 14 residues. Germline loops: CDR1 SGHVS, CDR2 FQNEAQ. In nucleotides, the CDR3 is TGTGCCAGCAACCCCGTCACCTACACAGATACGCAGTATTTT. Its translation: CASNPVTYTDTQYF.

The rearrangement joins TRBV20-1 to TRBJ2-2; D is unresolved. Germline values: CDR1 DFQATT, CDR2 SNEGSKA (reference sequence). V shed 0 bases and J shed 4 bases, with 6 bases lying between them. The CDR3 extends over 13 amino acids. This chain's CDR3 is CSARETITGELFF. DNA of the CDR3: TGCAGTGCTAGAGAAACCATCACCGGGGAGCTGTTTTTT.

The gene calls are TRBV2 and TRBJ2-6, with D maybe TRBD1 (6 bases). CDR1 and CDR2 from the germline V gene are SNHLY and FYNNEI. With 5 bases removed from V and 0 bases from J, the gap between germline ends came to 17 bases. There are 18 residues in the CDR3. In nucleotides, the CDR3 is TGTGCCAGCAGTTCACAGGGATTACGTAGCTCTGGGGCCAACGTCCTGACTTTC. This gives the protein CASSSQGLRSSGANVLTF.

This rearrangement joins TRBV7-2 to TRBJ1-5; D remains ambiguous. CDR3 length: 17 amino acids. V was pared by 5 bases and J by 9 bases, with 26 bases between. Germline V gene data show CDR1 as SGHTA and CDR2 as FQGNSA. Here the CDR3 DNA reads TGTGCCAGCAGCACCTACGAGGACGGGGAATTTAAGCGGCCCCAGCATTTT. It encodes CASSTYEDGEFKRPQHF.